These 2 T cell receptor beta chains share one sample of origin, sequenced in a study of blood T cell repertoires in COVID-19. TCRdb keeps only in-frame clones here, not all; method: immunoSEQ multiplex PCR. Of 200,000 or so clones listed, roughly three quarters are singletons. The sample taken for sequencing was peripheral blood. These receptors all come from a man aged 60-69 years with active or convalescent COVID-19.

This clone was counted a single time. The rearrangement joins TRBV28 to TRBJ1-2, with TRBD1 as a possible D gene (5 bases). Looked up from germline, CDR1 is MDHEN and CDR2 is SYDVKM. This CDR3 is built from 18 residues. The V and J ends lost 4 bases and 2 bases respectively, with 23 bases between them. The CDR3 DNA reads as TGTGCCAGCAGTTCAGCGACGGCAGGGTTTCGGGAGAACTATGGCTACACCTTC. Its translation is CASSSATAGFRENYGYTF.

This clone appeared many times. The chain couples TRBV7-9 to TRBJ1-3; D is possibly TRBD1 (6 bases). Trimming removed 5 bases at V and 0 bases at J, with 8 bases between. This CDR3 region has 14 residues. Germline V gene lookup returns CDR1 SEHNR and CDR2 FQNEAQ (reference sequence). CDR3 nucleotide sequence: TGTGCCAGCAGCCCACAGGGCTCTGGAAACACCATATATTTT. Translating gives CASSPQGSGNTIYF.